Following are 2 T cell receptor beta chains from one sample sequenced in a study of PD-L1 blockade in urothelial cancer. Method: immunoSEQ multiplex PCR; TCRdb's copy keeps in-frame clones and lacks some. The sample gives 85,000 to 95,000 clones, roughly 90% of which show up once; about 1% is in the top ten. Time point of the sample: pretreatment peripheral blood. The sequencing here drew on PBMCs, taken around atezolizumab (anti-PD-L1) treatment. Source of these receptors: a woman older than 75 with urothelial cancer.

The table lists this clone with a few counts. The genes are TRBV10-3 and TRBJ1-1, with 7 bases lining up with TRBD1. Germline trimming cut 3 bases from V and 4 bases from J; bases unmatched to any gene: 5. Per germline, CDR1 ENHRY and CDR2 SYGVKD. This CDR3 is built from 14 residues. The CDR3 here is CAISDGQGGTEAFF. CDR3 bases: TGTGCCATCAGTGATGGGCAGGGGGGCACTGAAGCTTTCTTT.

The chain couples TRBV5-1 to TRBJ2-7, with 10 bases fitting TRBD1. Looked up from germline, CDR1 is SGHRS and CDR2 is YFSETQ. This CDR3 has 16 residues. V lost 6 bases to trimming and J lost 9 bases; unmatched junction nucleotides: 18. CDR3 loop: CASNILPGQGTLPQYF. The CDR3 DNA reads TGCGCCAGCAACATCCTCCCGGGACAGGGGACCCTCCCGCAGTACTTC.